Shown below are 10 T cell receptor beta chains from a single sample sequenced in a study of T cell responses to AZD1222 COVID-19 vaccine. Assay used: immunoSEQ multiplex PCR; TCRdb lists only in-frame clones, some missing. This table has 95,000 to 100,000 clones, roughly 80% appearing once. Sample: peripheral blood, taken 28 days after the second AZD1222 dose. The source of these receptors is an adult who received the AZD1222 COVID-19 vaccine.

The rearrangement uses TRBV12-5 and TRBJ2-7; the match to TRBD1 covers 9 bases. Trimming removed 4 bases from V and 2 bases from J; junction bases left unmatched: 12. The CDR3 contains 17 residues. The germline V gene has CDR1 LGHNT and CDR2 FRNRAP. Here the CDR3 reads CASGSPSQGALPYEQYF. CDR3 nucleotide sequence: TGTGCTAGTGGTTCGCCGTCACAGGGGGCGCTGCCCTACGAGCAGTACTTC.

V gene TRBV5-1 combines with J gene TRBJ2-5, with D maybe TRBD2 (7 bases). This CDR3 comprises 16 residues. V shed 4 bases and J shed 4 bases, with 20 bases lying between them. The germline V gene encodes CDR1 SGHRS and CDR2 YFSETQ. CDR3 DNA: TGCGCCAGCAGCCTACAGGGAAGGGGGGGCGGAGAGACCCAGTACTTC. Encoded protein: CASSLQGRGGGETQYF.

The CDR3 region is CASSPTGLAGSQYF. CDR3 sequence (DNA): TGTGCCAGCAGCCCTACAGGACTAGCGGGGAGTCAGTACTTC. This sequence joins TRBV3-1 (or the pseudogene TRBV3-2) and TRBJ2-7; 12 bases agree with TRBD2. Looked up from germline, CDR1 is LGHDT and CDR2 is YNNKEL (reference sequence). This CDR3 has 14 amino acids. Unmatched junction bases numbered 8, after V lost 4 bases and J lost 10 bases.

V gene TRBV10-1 combines with J gene TRBJ1-2; 8 bases map to TRBD1. CDR1 and CDR2 (germline): WNHNN, SYGVQD (reference sequence). This CDR3 region has 16 residues. The V and J ends lost 5 bases and 6 bases, in that order; junction bases with no gene match: 14. The CDR3 coding sequence is TGCGCCAGCAGTCCAGGGGGCTCCATGGTTCTGGATGGCTACACCTTC. It translates to CASSPGGSMVLDGYTF.

The chain joins TRBV5-5 to TRBJ1-2; D might be TRBD1 (6 bases). The CDR3 runs to 14 residues. Germline assignment: CDR1 SGHKS and CDR2 YYEKEE (reference sequence). V lost 0 bases and J lost 0, with 6 bases in between. The CDR3 DNA reads TGTGCCAGCAGCTTGGAGGGGGCTAACTATGGCTACACCTTC. Translated, it gives CASSLEGANYGYTF.

This rearrangement joins TRBV19 to TRBJ2-4; D is ambiguous. Germline V lookup: CDR1 LNHDA, CDR2 SQIVND (reference sequence). The CDR3 is made up of 13 amino acids. Between the trimmed V and J ends, which lost 4 bases and 6 bases, there was a span of 10 bases. The CDR3 sequence is CASSTTGSNIQYF. The CDR3 bases are TGTGCCAGTAGTACGACCGGGTCAAACATTCAGTACTTC. The full variable domain, rest sourced from reference TRBV19 and TRBJ2-4, is DGGITQSPKYLFRKEGQNVTLSCEQNLNHDAMYWYRQDPGQGLRLIYYSQIVNDFQKGDIAEGYSVSREKKESFPLTVTSAQKNPTAFYLCASSTTGSNIQYFGAGTRLSVL.

In its sample, this clone was seen once. The CDR3 DNA reads as TGCGCCAGCAGCTCGGCCACCACAGGGGAATCCGAGCAGTACTTC. Translating it yields CASSSATTGESEQYF. The chain carries TRBV5-1 and TRBJ2-7; 7 bases are a match to TRBD1. J lost 6 bases, V lost 3 bases, and 12 bases had no gene match. In germline, CDR1 is SGHRS, CDR2 YFSETQ. The CDR3 totals 15 residues. Full variable domain (rest looked up from reference TRBV5-1 and TRBJ2-7): KAGVTQTPRYLIKTRGQQVTLSCSPISGHRSVSWYQQTPGQGLQFLFEYFSETQRNKGNFPGRFSGRQFSNSRSEMNVSTLELGDSALYLCASSSATTGESEQYFGPGTRLTVT.

CDR3 in DNA: TGTGCCAGCCAAGTAGGTGTTGGAAACACCATATATTTT. Its protein is CASQVGVGNTIYF. The chain carries TRBV6-5 and TRBJ1-3; D remains unclear. This CDR3 region has 13 residues. Trimming cost V 8 bases and J 3 bases, with 11 bases left between them. Looked up from germline, CDR1 is MNHEY and CDR2 is SVGAGI.

V gene TRBV5-1 combines with J gene TRBJ2-7; 7 bases agree with TRBD1. Germline values: CDR1 SGHRS, CDR2 YFSETQ. The V segment lost 3 bases and the J segment 2 bases; nucleotides outside the gene matches: 5. The CDR3 is 14 residues long. The CDR3: CASSSTGDPYEQYF. CDR3 nucleotide sequence: TGCGCCAGCAGCTCAACAGGGGACCCCTACGAGCAGTACTTC. The whole variable domain, filled in from reference TRBV5-1 and TRBJ2-7, reads KAGVTQTPRYLIKTRGQQVTLSCSPISGHRSVSWYQQTPGQGLQFLFEYFSETQRNKGNFPGRFSGRQFSNSRSEMNVSTLELGDSALYLCASSSTGDPYEQYFGPGTRLTVT.

The CDR3 coding sequence is TGTGCCAGCAGTGAGAGGGAGGGCTACACCTTC. This codes for CASSEREGYTF. V and J are TRBV2 and TRBJ1-2; D gene uncertain. The V end was cut by 3 bases, the J end by 8 bases, with 7 bases between. Germline V gene sequence: CDR1 SNHLY, CDR2 FYNNEI. This CDR3 region has 11 residues.